Listed below are T cell receptor beta chains from one sample, sequenced in a study of response to subunit inactivated influenza vaccine. Via MiXCR, TCRdb re-called the RT-PCR reads, giving one row per CDR3 protein. The data show some 550,000 distinct CDR3 sequences, 20% to 25% seen once. In addition, the sample was reused for a study of T cells expressing NK-cell markers.

The specimen was CD4+ T cells sorted from PBMCs, collected 11 to 12 days after vaccination. The source of these receptors is a man between 50 and 59 years old who received an inactivated influenza vaccine. Both conserved end residues are part of each CDR3. A D gene is named only where the DNA matches it firmly. Some rows mark clone size as missing; the rest say once, few, many or name a class of expanded clone.

CDR3aa: CASSSLNGESYEQYF; CDR3nt: TGTGCCAGTAGTAGCCTCAACGGGGAATCCTACGAGCAGTACTTC; j_gene: TRBJ2-7; v_gene: TRBV19; d_gene: .; abundance: .
CDR3aa: CSARDLVAGAPDTQYF; CDR3nt: TGCAGTGCTAGAGATCTGGTAGCGGGAGCCCCAGATACGCAGTATTTT; j_gene: TRBJ2-3; v_gene: TRBV20-1; d_gene: TRBD2; abundance: few
CDR3aa: CSARDGRNNEKLFF; CDR3nt: TGCAGTGCTAGAGACGGCAGGAATAATGAAAAACTGTTTTTT; j_gene: TRBJ1-4; v_gene: TRBV20-1; d_gene: .; abundance: few
CDR3aa: CASSSTGQGYEQYF; CDR3nt: TGTGCCAGCAGCTCAACGGGACAGGGCTACGAGCAGTACTTC; j_gene: TRBJ2-7; v_gene: TRBV7-2; d_gene: TRBD1; abundance: .
CDR3aa: CASRTTGLAGGMQYF; CDR3nt: TGTGCCAGCAGGACGACGGGACTAGCGGGAGGAATGCAGTATTTT; j_gene: TRBJ2-3; v_gene: TRBV28; d_gene: TRBD2; abundance: many
CDR3aa: CAISGQHNYGYTF; CDR3nt: TGTGCCATCAGCGGACAGCATAACTATGGCTACACCTTC; j_gene: TRBJ1-2; v_gene: TRBV10-3; d_gene: .; abundance: .
CDR3aa: CATSGSGTRPYNEQFF; CDR3nt: TGTGCCACCAGTGGGTCCGGGACTAGACCCTACAATGAGCAGTTCTTC; j_gene: TRBJ2-1; v_gene: TRBV24-1; d_gene: TRBD2; abundance: few
CDR3aa: CASSLRGDSPLHF; CDR3nt: TGTGCCAGCAGCCTGAGGGGGGATTCACCCCTCCACTTT; j_gene: TRBJ1-6; v_gene: TRBV5-5; d_gene: .; abundance: few
CDR3aa: CASSLAPTGVGNEQFF; CDR3nt: TGTGCCAGCAGCTTAGCCCCTACAGGGGTAGGAAATGAGCAGTTCTTC; j_gene: TRBJ2-1; v_gene: TRBV7-2; d_gene: TRBD1; abundance: many
CDR3aa: CASSLVSGLNTEAFF; CDR3nt: TGTGCCAGCAGCTTAGTTAGCGGATTGAACACTGAAGCTTTCTTT; j_gene: TRBJ1-1; v_gene: TRBV7-8; d_gene: .; abundance: many
CDR3aa: CASSQALSGRSDTQYF; CDR3nt: TGTGCCAGCAGCCAAGCCCTCAGCGGGAGGAGTGATACGCAGTATTTT; j_gene: TRBJ2-3; v_gene: TRBV4-2; d_gene: TRBD2; abundance: .
CDR3aa: CASSYRQGGEQYF; CDR3nt: TGTGCCAGCAGCTACAGACAGGGCGGGGAGCAGTACTTC; j_gene: TRBJ2-7; v_gene: TRBV3-1; d_gene: TRBD1; abundance: .
CDR3aa: CSAAGLAGGHNEQFF; CDR3nt: TGCAGTGCTGCAGGACTAGCGGGGGGCCACAATGAGCAGTTCTTC; j_gene: TRBJ2-1; v_gene: TRBV20-1; d_gene: TRBD2; abundance: .
CDR3aa: CSARPGPELISGANVLTF; CDR3nt: TGCAGTGCTCGACCGGGGCCGGAGTTAATCTCTGGGGCCAACGTCCTGACTTTC; j_gene: TRBJ2-6; v_gene: TRBV20-1; d_gene: .; abundance: .